A single sample is the source of the 20 T cell receptor beta chains below, sequenced in a study of neurological immune-mediated disorders. MiXCR, run by TCRdb on the 5' RACE reads, gives a single entry per CDR3 protein. The profile shows about 41,000 distinct CDR3 sequences, roughly 15% of them singletons. Input material: CD4+ T cells from blood. Every receptor here comes from a woman aged 60-70 years with HTLV-1-associated myelopathy (HAM/TSP).

V usage is TRBV5-1 and J usage is TRBJ2-5, with a possible D match to TRBD1 (6 bases). V lost 0 bases and J 2 bases, leaving 11 bases between the germline ends. The CDR3 runs 15 residues. The germline CDR1 and CDR2 sequences are SGHRS and YFSETQ. The CDR3 coding sequence is TGCGCCAGCAGCTTGGAGGACAGCGCGCAAGAGACCCAGTACTTC. Amino acids: CASSLEDSAQETQYF.

This clonotype was seen ten or more times. Germline is not matched at one junction end, which may reflect a read error. The rearrangement links TRBV7-7 to TRBJ2-2; 8 nucleotides match TRBD1. This CDR3 has 17 amino acids. Germline CDR1 SSHAT, CDR2 FNYEAQ (reference sequence). The DNA of the CDR3 is TGTGCTAGCAGCTTGGTCCTTGACAGGGGTGACACCGGGGAGCTGTTTTTT. This codes for CASSLVLDRGDTGELFF.

This clonotype has a count of ten or more. The J gene is TRBJ2-6, the V gene TRBV12-3 or TRBV12-4, with 9 bases fitting TRBD2. The length of the CDR3 is 21 residues. The J segment lost 0 bases and the V segment lost 6 bases, leaving 18 bases of the junction unmatched. In nucleotides, the CDR3 is TGTGCCAGCAGCCCGGGGGACGGTGTTGGCGGGGGGGGCTCTGGGGCCAACGTCCTGACTTTC. Translation gives CASSPGDGVGGGGSGANVLTF.

This clonotype came up many times. J is TRBJ2-7 and V is TRBV5-6; D not resolved. There are 13 residues in the CDR3. Per germline, CDR1 SGHDT and CDR2 YYEEEE. Trimming removed 4 bases at V and 5 bases at J, with 13 bases between. CDR3 in amino acids: CASSHSALDEQYF. CDR3 DNA sequence: TGTGCCAGCAGCCACTCCGCACTGGACGAGCAGTACTTC.

This clonotype was seen at least ten times. This sequence joins TRBV7-2 and TRBJ2-1; D is uncertain. V was pared by 5 bases and J by 0 bases, with 11 bases between. Per germline, CDR1 SGHTA and CDR2 FQGNSA. The CDR3 spans 15 residues. The CDR3 DNA reads TGTGCCAGCAGCACTGACCGGAGCTCCTACAATGAGCAGTTCTTC. Translation: CASSTDRSSYNEQFF.

This clonotype was picked up many times. This chain uses TRBV5-6 with TRBJ1-1; 12 nucleotides align to TRBD1. The V gene's germline CDR1 is SGHDT and CDR2 YYEEEE. Trimming removed 4 bases from V and 0 bases from J; junction bases left unmatched: 10. The CDR3 loop spans 18 amino acids. The CDR3 coding sequence is TGTGCCAGCAGCATACCCGGGACAGGGGGCCGGCTGAACACTGAAGCTTTCTTT. Translating it yields CASSIPGTGGRLNTEAFF.

This clonotype appeared many times. The chain combines TRBV20-1 with TRBJ1-2; the match to TRBD1 covers 7 bases. The ends lost 5 bases at V and 0 bases at J; junction bases unmatched: 9. From germline, CDR1 is DFQATT and CDR2 SNEGSKA (reference sequence). This CDR3 region has 15 residues. CDR3 loop: CSALNRGEANYGYTF. For the CDR3, the DNA is TGCAGTGCTCTTAACAGGGGCGAAGCTAACTATGGCTACACCTTC.

This clonotype was seen repeatedly, ten times or more. The genes are TRBV12-3 or TRBV12-4 and TRBJ2-1, with 7 bases aligning to TRBD1. Trimming at V came to 1 base and at J to 4 bases, leaving 4 bases not matched to a gene. The CDR3 length is 15 residues. CDR3 sequence reads: CASSLGQGVYNEQFF. The CDR3 DNA sequence: TGTGCCAGCAGTTTAGGTCAGGGGGTATACAATGAGCAGTTCTTC.

This clonotype was seen just once. CDR3 region: CASSRTGGADNEQFF. The CDR3 coding sequence is TGTGCCAGCTCACGCACAGGGGGCGCGGACAATGAGCAGTTCTTC. V gene TRBV18 combines with J gene TRBJ2-1; 9 bases match TRBD1. The germline V gene has CDR1 KGHSH and CDR2 LQKENI. With 4 bases clipped from V and 5 bases from J, the junction kept 6 bases outside the gene matches. The CDR3 contains 15 residues.

At least ten counts were recorded for this clonotype. The rearrangement links TRBV3-1 to TRBJ1-2, with 9 bases that match TRBD1. Germline values: CDR1 LGHDT, CDR2 YNNKEL (reference sequence). The length of the CDR3 is 18 residues. J gave up 4 bases and V 1 base, and 13 bases lay outside the gene matches. The CDR3 DNA reads as TGTGCCAGCAGCCAAGGAGTCGATGGGACAGGGTACAGCTATGGCTACACCTTC. Amino acids: CASSQGVDGTGYSYGYTF.

This clonotype was counted once. The V gene is TRBV10-3, the J gene TRBJ2-5; D is ambiguous. Germline V CDR1 and CDR2: ENHRY, SYGVKD. This CDR3 region has 15 residues. The V gene lost 3 bases and the J gene lost 2 bases, with 13 bases spanning the gap. This CDR3 reads CAISDRRSEQETQYF. The CDR3 DNA sequence: TGTGCCATCAGTGATAGGCGGAGCGAACAAGAGACCCAGTACTTC.

There are many counts of this clonotype. The chain recombines TRBV20-1 with TRBJ2-1; D possibly corresponds to TRBD2 (6 bases). Germline assignment: CDR1 DFQATT and CDR2 SNEGSKA (reference sequence). The CDR3 has 16 residues. V dropped 8 bases and J dropped 7 bases, with 27 bases sitting between them. The CDR3 reads CSSRRRGPSVLNEQFF. CDR3 nucleotide sequence: TGCAGTTCCCGCCGGAGGGGCCCGTCTGTATTAAATGAGCAGTTCTTC.

Judged by abundance, this clonotype is medium-sized (0.01 to 0.1%). This chain connects TRBV20-1 to TRBJ2-5, with 8 nucleotides matching TRBD1. Germline lookup yields CDR1 DFQATT and CDR2 SNEGSKA (reference sequence). CDR3 size: 15 residues. After removal of 4 bases from V and 9 bases from J, the junction contained 16 bases not matched to a gene. CDR3 nucleotide sequence: TGCAGTGCTATCTCGGGGACAGGACTCCCTCTGGCCCAGTACTTC. Protein sequence: CSAISGTGLPLAQYF.

This clonotype showed up many times. This chain links TRBV10-3 with TRBJ2-7, with 12 bases that match TRBD2. J lost 2 bases, V lost 7 bases, and 6 bases had no gene match. The V gene's germline CDR1 is ENHRY and CDR2 SYGVKD. The CDR3 loop spans 15 amino acids. The CDR3, as DNA: TGTGCCATCACTCCGGGACTAGCGGGTCCCTACGAGCAGTACTTC. Amino acid sequence: CAITPGLAGPYEQYF.

This clonotype was seen at least ten times. The V call is TRBV11-2, the J call TRBJ2-2; 12 bases agree with TRBD2. Germline V gene lookup returns CDR1 SGHAT and CDR2 FQNNGV. This CDR3 is 16 amino acids long. Trimming removed 3 bases from V and 5 bases from J; junction bases left unmatched: 4. CDR3 sequence (DNA): TGTGCCAGCAGCTTCGTTCTAGCGGGGGGGACCGGGGAGCTGTTTTTT. Protein: CASSFVLAGGTGELFF.

This clonotype has a count of ten or more. This rearrangement joins TRBV5-6 to TRBJ2-5; D is undetermined. The germline V gene has CDR1 SGHDT and CDR2 YYEEEE. The CDR3 is 13 residues long. The ends were cut back, 2 bases at V and 5 bases at J, with 10 bases in the middle. The chain's CDR3 is CASSLSSTETQYF. DNA of the CDR3: TGTGCCAGCAGCTTAAGCAGTACGGAGACCCAGTACTTC.

Ten or more counts support this clonotype. The chain employs TRBV30 and TRBJ1-1; a weak D match, TRBD1 (6 bases). Trimming removed 3 bases from V and 1 base from J, with 12 bases in between. Germline V gene sequence: CDR1 GTSNPN, CDR2 SVGIG (reference sequence). This CDR3 is 14 amino acids long. The CDR3 here is CAWRVGQPNTEAFF. The CDR3 coding sequence is TGTGCCTGGAGGGTGGGACAACCGAACACTGAAGCTTTCTTT. The variable domain in full, with the rest retrieved from reference TRBV30 and TRBJ1-1, is SQTIHQWPATLVQPVGSPLSLECTVEGTSNPNLYWYRQAAGRGLQLLFYSVGIGQISSEVPQNLSASRPQDRQFILSSKKLLLSDSGFYLCAWRVGQPNTEAFFGQGTRLTVV.

This clonotype was picked up many times. The V gene is TRBV12-3 or TRBV12-4, the J gene TRBJ2-7; weak D call: TRBD2 (5 bases). Trimming pared 6 bases from V and 0 bases from J, leaving 12 bases between. The CDR3 contains 14 residues. The CDR3 region is CASRSRGSSYEQYF. The DNA of the CDR3 is TGTGCCAGCAGGTCACGGGGAAGCTCCTACGAGCAGTACTTC.

About this clonotype itself: This could be a read error, since a much larger clone is one nucleotide away. The chain has TRBV20-1 and TRBJ1-2; D perhaps matches TRBD1 (5 bases). The CDR3 is 9 residues long. Germline V CDR1 and CDR2: DFQATT, SNEGSKA (reference sequence). In nucleotides, the CDR3 is TGCGGTGCTTCTCCCGACAGCCGCTTC. Its translation is CGASPDSRF.

This clonotype was seen many times. The CDR3 sequence: CASSQDVRGQNYEAFF. In nucleotides, the CDR3 is TGTGCCAGCAGCCAAGATGTACGGGGACAGAACTATGAAGCTTTCTTT. The rearrangement uses TRBV4-2 and TRBJ1-1, with 7 bases lining up with TRBD1. The CDR3 extends over 16 amino acids. Germline V lookup: CDR1 LGHNA, CDR2 YNFKEQ. Unmatched junction bases numbered 11, after V lost 0 bases and J lost 7 bases.